Listed here are 14 T cell receptor beta chains from one sample, sequenced in a study of blood T cell repertoires in COVID-19. Produced via immunoSEQ multiplex PCR; TCRdb's table is partial and in-frame only. The top ten clones hold over 5.5% of a sample with some 300,000 clones, 85% to 90% of them seen once. The sample taken for sequencing was peripheral blood. Every receptor here comes from a woman in her 50s with COVID-19, enrolled during active disease.

The chain employs TRBV11-3 and TRBJ2-1; TRBD2 matches at 7 bases. CDR3 size: 17 residues. CDR1 SGHNT and CDR2 YENEEA come from the germline V gene. With V trimmed by 3 bases and J by 5 bases, 13 bases remained unmatched. This chain's CDR3 is CASSLGEGRGSNNEQFF. The CDR3 region has the DNA TGTGCCAGCAGCTTGGGGGAGGGTAGGGGAAGTAACAATGAGCAGTTCTTC.

V usage is TRBV3-1 (or the pseudogene TRBV3-2) and J usage is TRBJ1-6; 8 bases align to TRBD1. Germline V CDR1 and CDR2: LGHDT, YNNKEL (reference sequence). V lost 0 bases, J lost 5 bases, and 6 bases stayed unmatched. This CDR3 spans 17 amino acids. CDR3 amino acids: CASSQDRQGANNSPLHF. For the CDR3, the DNA is TGTGCCAGCAGCCAAGATCGGCAGGGGGCGAATAATTCACCCCTCCACTTT.

The chain has TRBV6-1 and TRBJ2-5; 7 bases align to TRBD1. Germline values: CDR1 MNHNS, CDR2 SASEGT. The CDR3 is 15 residues long. Germline trimming cut 3 bases from V and 3 bases from J; bases unmatched to any gene: 7. In DNA form, the CDR3 reads TGTGCCAGCAGTGACCAGGGGACAGCAAAAGAGACCCAGTACTTC. This sequence encodes CASSDQGTAKETQYF.

For this clone: This CDR3 is also generated by other DNA sequences in the sample. The rearrangement joins TRBV29-1 to TRBJ1-1; D ambiguous. The ends were cut back, 0 bases at V and 1 base at J, with 6 bases in the middle. The CDR3 has 13 residues. Germline CDR1 is SQVTM and CDR2 is ANQGSEA. The DNA for the CDR3 is TGCAGCGTTGAAGATCACAGGAACACTGAAGCTTTCTTT. Its protein product is CSVEDHRNTEAFF.

This chain connects TRBV7-2 to TRBJ2-7; 7 bases are shared with TRBD2. Trimming took 1 base from V and 0 from J; bases not matched to a gene: 6. Looked up from germline, CDR1 is SGHTA and CDR2 is FQGNSA. CDR3 size: 16 residues. The CDR3 DNA is TGTGCCAGCAGCTTAGGGTGGGCTAGCGGCTCCTACGAGCAGTACTTC. Translating it yields CASSLGWASGSYEQYF.

V and J are TRBV11-3 and TRBJ1-1, with D possibly being TRBD1 (6 bases). The CDR3 extends over 15 amino acids. V lost 3 bases, J lost 0 bases, and 11 bases lay in between. Germline V gives CDR1 SGHNT, CDR2 YENEEA. CDR3 sequence: CASSFRTAMNTEAFF. The CDR3 DNA reads TGTGCCAGCAGCTTCCGGACAGCGATGAACACTGAAGCTTTCTTT. The full variable domain, with the rest looked up from reference TRBV11-3 and TRBJ1-1, is EAGVVQSPRYKIIEKKQPVAFWCNPISGHNTLYWYLQNLGQGPELLIRYENEEAVDDSQLPKDRFSAERLKGVDSTLKIQPAELGDSAVYLCASSFRTAMNTEAFFGQGTRLTVV.

The V call is TRBV11-1, the J call TRBJ2-1, with a weak D call TRBD1 (5 bases). Germline values: CDR1 SGHAT, CDR2 FQDESV (reference sequence). V was clipped by 6 bases and J by 3 bases, with 9 bases between them. The CDR3 is 13 amino acids. The CDR3 region is CASSPTGYNEQFF. In DNA, the CDR3 is TGTGCCAGCAGTCCTACAGGCTACAATGAGCAGTTCTTC.

This clone was counted only a few times. At one boundary the junction diverges from the germline segment, which might be a read error. The V and J genes are TRBV13 and TRBJ1-6; the match to TRBD1 covers 9 bases. The germline V gene encodes CDR1 PRHDT and CDR2 FYEKMQ (reference sequence). This CDR3 comprises 14 residues. CDR3 protein: CASSLGTGWSPLHF. The CDR3 bases are TGTGCCAGCAGCCTAGGGACAGGGTGGTCACCCCTCCACTTT.

The rearrangement uses TRBV18 and TRBJ1-5; D is unclear. Deletions cut 2 bases from V and 0 bases from J, with 8 bases between. From germline, CDR1 is KGHSH and CDR2 LQKENI. The CDR3 is 15 residues long. The CDR3 DNA reads TGTGCCAGCTCACCAGCAGGAAATAGCAATCAGCCCCAGCATTTT. This gives the protein CASSPAGNSNQPQHF.

V is TRBV9 and J is TRBJ1-2; the D is unclear. V lost 0 bases and J 7 bases, leaving 16 bases between the germline ends. Germline CDR1 is SGDLS and CDR2 is YYNGEE. This CDR3 spans 15 amino acids. The CDR3 DNA follows: TGTGCCAGCAGCGTAGACCCAACCGGTTTTCTTGGCTACACCTTC. Translating it yields CASSVDPTGFLGYTF.

The V call is TRBV7-2, the J call TRBJ1-5; 9 bases are a match to TRBD1. Per germline, CDR1 SGHTA and CDR2 FQGNSA. The V gene end was trimmed by 7 bases and the J gene end by 1 base; junction bases not matched to a gene: 8. The CDR3 is 16 amino acids. CDR3 loop: CASIHTGGASNQPQHF. The CDR3 coding sequence is TGTGCCAGCATCCATACAGGGGGCGCAAGCAATCAGCCCCAGCATTTT.

The CDR3 protein is CASILGQGQETQYF. For the CDR3, the DNA is TGTGCCAGCATTCTGGGACAGGGCCAAGAGACCCAGTACTTC. The V gene is TRBV6-6, the J gene TRBJ2-5, with 9 bases fitting TRBD1. This CDR3 has 14 residues. Germline values: CDR1 MNHNY, CDR2 SVGAGI (reference sequence). V shed 7 bases and J 1 base; nucleotides not matched to a gene: 4.

This sequence joins TRBV29-1 and TRBJ1-5; D uncertain. V lost 4 bases, J lost 2 bases, and 9 bases lay in between. The germline V gene has CDR1 SQVTM and CDR2 ANQGSEA. The CDR3 spans 13 residues. The CDR3 nucleotides read TGCAGCGTTGGCGGGATGGGCAATCAGCCCCAGCATTTT. Translated, it gives CSVGGMGNQPQHF.

The rearrangement uses TRBV18 and TRBJ2-2; possibly TRBD1 for D (5 bases). Germline V CDR1 and CDR2: KGHSH, LQKENI. The CDR3 spans 16 residues. Trimming stripped 3 bases from V and 5 bases from J, with 16 bases between. This CDR3 reads CASSPRQGDGTGELFF. The CDR3 nucleotides read TGTGCCAGCTCACCCAGGCAGGGTGATGGGACCGGGGAGCTGTTTTTT.